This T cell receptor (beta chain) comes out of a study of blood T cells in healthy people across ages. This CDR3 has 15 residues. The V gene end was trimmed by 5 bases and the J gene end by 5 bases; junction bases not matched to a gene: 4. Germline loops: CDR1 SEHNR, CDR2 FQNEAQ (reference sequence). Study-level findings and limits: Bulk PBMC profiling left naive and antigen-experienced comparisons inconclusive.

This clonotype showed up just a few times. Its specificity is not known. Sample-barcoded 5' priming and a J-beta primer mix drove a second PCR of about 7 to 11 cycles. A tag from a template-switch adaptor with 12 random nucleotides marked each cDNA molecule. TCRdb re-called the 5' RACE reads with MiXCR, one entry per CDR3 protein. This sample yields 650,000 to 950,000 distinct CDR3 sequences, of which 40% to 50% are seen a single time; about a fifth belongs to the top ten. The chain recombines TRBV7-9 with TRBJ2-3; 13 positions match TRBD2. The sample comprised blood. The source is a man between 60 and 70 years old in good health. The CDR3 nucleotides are TGTGCCAGCAGCCTAAGGACTAGCGGGGGAGATACGCAGTATTTT. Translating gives CASSLRTSGGDTQYF.